The rows below give T cell receptor beta chains drawn from one sample of a study of technical replicates of blood from a few donors. The method was immunoSEQ multiplex PCR; TCRdb's version includes in-frame clones alone and lacks a portion of them. The sample has more than 80,000 clones; about 95% are singletons. Sequenced material: T cells isolated from PBMCs. Receptor source: a human donor in good health. Both conserved end residues are trimmed from each CDR3. The listing skips clone size in some rows; elsewhere it reads once, few, many or a size class.

clone size,V gene,CDR3 protein
NA,TRBV30,AWSLAVAYEQY
once,TRBV11-3,ASSPYRQGAYNEQF
NA,TRBV11-3,ASSLGGENTEAF
once,TRBV12-1,ASSSGGLMNTEAF
NA,TRBV18,ASSPGTNTGELF
NA,TRBV7-2,ASSLARLAGYEQY
NA,TRBV19,ASSIASGTYEQY
NA,TRBV6-5,ASSASRDRGNEQF
NA,TRBV5-1,ASSLGGQGYNEQF
NA,TRBV27,ASSSLGGSGTIYEQY
NA,TRBV6-5,ASRPRGLTDTQY
NA,TRBV5-1,ASSDPGQEDTQY
NA,TRBV7-2,ASSINPGNSNQPQH
NA,TRBV10-1,ASSGSGRMDEQF
NA,TRBV29-1,SGHRPQGTQY
NA,TRBV7-2,ASSQSQAYEQY
NA,TRBV2,ASSDGGGYSNQPQH
NA,TRBV6-5,ASSYDQEVNGYT
NA,TRBV9,ASSVATRNTEAF
NA,TRBV9,ASSGSDEQY
once,TRBV5-4,ASSLAEENIQY
NA,TRBV11-3,ASSRQGYEQY
NA,TRBV10-3,AISERTGMNTEAF
NA,TRBV30,AWSLSGLAFKNIQY
NA,TRBV4-1,ASSQARPVNNEQF
NA,TRBV5-4,ASSLFAQQETQY
NA,TRBV28,ASSLVSVNTEAF
NA,TRBV4-3,ASSPGHGSLYEQY
NA,TRBV2,ASSETGERQPQH
few,TRBV13,ASSLETYGTGDTEAF
NA,TRBV30,AWSVSGSYEQY
NA,TRBV7-9,ASSLERHTQY
NA,TRBV6-1,ASSRDRNTEAF
NA,TRBV27,ASSLTGSVYGYT
NA,TRBV9,ASSVDAYYEQY
NA,TRBV10-2,ASVYGLTGNTEAF
NA,TRBV6-1,ASSEGRSSVTEAF
NA,TRBV27,ASSPILAGGPNEQF
NA,TRBV7-6,ASSRTPSFTSTDTQY
NA,TRBV28,ASSFFYNSQPQH
NA,TRBV29-1,SVEDLQGDEQF
NA,TRBV29-1,SVTTRFTGELF
NA,TRBV5-4,ASSGPGQGAGELF
NA,TRBV5-1,ASSPGQGDNQPQH
NA,TRBV7-9,ASSRETYEQY